The T cell receptor beta chain under discussion was sequenced for a study of regulatory T cells in long-lasting Graves disease. Turning to the study itself: Antithyroid drugs had been given to newly diagnosed Graves' patients for under 3 months.

Specified time point: newly diagnosed GD, antithyroid drugs for less than 3 months. Generation of the TCR library employed RNA extracted from PBMCs. Blood from the periphery, about 9.7 milliliters in all, was drawn into EDTA tubes. CDR3 length equals 12 residues. The V end was cut by 2 bases, the J end by 7 bases, with 7 bases between. Germline CDR1 is SGHDT and CDR2 is YYEEEE. CDR3-region Arm-PCR and iRepertoire HTBI primers produced the TCR beta libraries. Each CDR3 protein is one row after TCRdb ran MiXCR on the multiplex PCR reads. The table records some 460,000 distinct CDR3 sequences, 15% to 20% of them present only once. This same sample was also taken into another study, of T cells in Graves' hyperthyroidism and ophthalmopathy. As reported in that work: Newly diagnosed patients aged 18 to 65 had hyperthyroidism of under 2 months' duration. The TCR CDR3 was amplified in a first-round RT-PCR using the HTBI primer set.

The sequence came from a man aged 35 to 55 with Graves disease. The specimen was peripheral blood mononuclear cells (PBMCs), collected at new diagnosis, from a patient treated with antithyroid drugs. This chain connects TRBV5-6 to TRBJ1-5; D unclear. Here the CDR3 DNA reads TGTGCCAGCAGCTTCGGTCGGCAGCCCCAGCATTTT. The encoded protein is CASSFGRQPQHF. The whole variable domain, filled in from reference TRBV5-6 and TRBJ1-5, reads DAGVTQSPTHLIKTRGQQVTLRCSPKSGHDTVSWYQQALGQGPQFIFQYYEEEERQRGNFPDRFSGHQFPNYSSELNVNALLLGDSALYLCASSFGRQPQHFGDGTRLSIL.